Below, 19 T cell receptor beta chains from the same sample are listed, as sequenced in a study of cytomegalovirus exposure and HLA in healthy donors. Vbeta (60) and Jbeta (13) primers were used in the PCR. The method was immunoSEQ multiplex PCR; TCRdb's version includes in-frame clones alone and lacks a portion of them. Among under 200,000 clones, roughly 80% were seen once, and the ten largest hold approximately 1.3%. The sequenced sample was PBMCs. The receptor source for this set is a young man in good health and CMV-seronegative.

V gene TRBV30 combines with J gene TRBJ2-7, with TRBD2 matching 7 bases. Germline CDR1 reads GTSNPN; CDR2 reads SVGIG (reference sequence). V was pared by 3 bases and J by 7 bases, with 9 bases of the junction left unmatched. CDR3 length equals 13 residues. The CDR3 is CAWRRGGGFEQYF. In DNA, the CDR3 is TGTGCCTGGAGAAGAGGCGGGGGTTTTGAGCAGTACTTC.

The CDR3 region is CASSYGQGRYGYTF. The CDR3 region has the DNA TGTGCCAGCAGCTATGGGCAGGGTCGGTATGGCTACACCTTC. This sequence joins TRBV7-2 and TRBJ1-2, with D maybe TRBD1 (5 bases). The V and J ends lost 4 bases and 5 bases respectively, with 14 bases between them. CDR1 is SGHTA and CDR2 is FQGNSA in the germline V gene. There are 14 residues in the CDR3.

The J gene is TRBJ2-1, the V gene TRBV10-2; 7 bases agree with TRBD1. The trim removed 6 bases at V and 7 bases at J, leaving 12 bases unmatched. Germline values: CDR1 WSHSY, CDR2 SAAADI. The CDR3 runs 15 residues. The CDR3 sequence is CASSYSGQLLNEQFF. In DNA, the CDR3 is TGCGCCAGCAGCTATTCGGGACAGTTGCTAAATGAGCAGTTCTTC.

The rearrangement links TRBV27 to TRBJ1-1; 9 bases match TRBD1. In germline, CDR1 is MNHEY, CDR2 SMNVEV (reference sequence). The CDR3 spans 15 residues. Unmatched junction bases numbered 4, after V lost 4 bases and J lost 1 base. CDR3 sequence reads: CASSSPGQGNTEAFF. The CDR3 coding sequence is TGTGCCAGCAGTTCTCCGGGACAGGGGAACACTGAAGCTTTCTTT.

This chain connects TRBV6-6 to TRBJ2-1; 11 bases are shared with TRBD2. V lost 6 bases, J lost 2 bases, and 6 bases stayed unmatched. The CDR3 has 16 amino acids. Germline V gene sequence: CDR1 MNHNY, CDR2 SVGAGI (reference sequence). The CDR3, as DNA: TGTGCCAGCAGCTCCGGGACTAGCGGCACCTACAATGAGCAGTTCTTC. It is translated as CASSSGTSGTYNEQFF.

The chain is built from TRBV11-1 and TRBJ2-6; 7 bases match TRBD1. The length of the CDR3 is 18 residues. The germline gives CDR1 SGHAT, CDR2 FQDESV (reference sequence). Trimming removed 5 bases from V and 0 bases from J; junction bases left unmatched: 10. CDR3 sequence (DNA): TGTGCCAGCAGCCTCAGACAGGGAGCTAACTCTGGGGCCAACGTCCTGACTTTC. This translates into CASSLRQGANSGANVLTF.

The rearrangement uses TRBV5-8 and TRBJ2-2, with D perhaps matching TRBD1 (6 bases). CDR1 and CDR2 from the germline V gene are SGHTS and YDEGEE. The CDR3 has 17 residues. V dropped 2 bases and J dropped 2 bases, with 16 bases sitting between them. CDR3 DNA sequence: TGTGCCAGCAGCTTATTGGGGGCAGGGTTCAACACCGGGGAGCTGTTTTTT. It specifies CASSLLGAGFNTGELFF. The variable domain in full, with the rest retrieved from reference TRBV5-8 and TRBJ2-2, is EAGVTQSPTHLIKTRGQQATLRCSPISGHTSVYWYQQALGLGLQFLLWYDEGEERNRGNFPPRFSGRQFPNYSSELNVNALELEDSALYLCASSLLGAGFNTGELFFGEGSRLTVL.

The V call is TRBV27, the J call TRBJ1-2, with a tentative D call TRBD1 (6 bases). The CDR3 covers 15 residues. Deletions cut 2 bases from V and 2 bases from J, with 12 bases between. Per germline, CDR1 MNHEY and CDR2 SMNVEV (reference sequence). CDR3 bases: TGTGCCAGCAGTTTAGGTTCGAGGGGGAACTATGGCTACACCTTC. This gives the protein CASSLGSRGNYGYTF.

In DNA form, the CDR3 reads TGCAGTGCTAGTTCCGAGGCAACCCAGTACTTC. Translated, it gives CSASSEATQYF. This chain connects TRBV20-1 to TRBJ2-5; D not resolved. Between the trimmed V and J ends, which lost 3 bases and 8 bases, there was a span of 10 bases. This CDR3 has 11 residues. Germline V gene sequence: CDR1 DFQATT, CDR2 SNEGSKA (reference sequence).

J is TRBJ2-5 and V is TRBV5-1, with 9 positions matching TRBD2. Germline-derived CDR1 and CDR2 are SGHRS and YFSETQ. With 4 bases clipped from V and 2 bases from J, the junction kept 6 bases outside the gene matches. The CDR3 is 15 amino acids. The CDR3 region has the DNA TGCGCCAGCAGCGTTGGGACTAGCAGACAAGAGACCCAGTACTTC. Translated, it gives CASSVGTSRQETQYF.

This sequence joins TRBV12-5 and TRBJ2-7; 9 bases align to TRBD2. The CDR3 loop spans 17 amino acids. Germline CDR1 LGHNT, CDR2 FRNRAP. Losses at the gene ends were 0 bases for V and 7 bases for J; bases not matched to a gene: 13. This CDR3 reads CASGLVADGGGAREQYF. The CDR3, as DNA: TGTGCTAGTGGTTTGGTAGCCGACGGCGGGGGGGCCCGAGAGCAGTACTTC.

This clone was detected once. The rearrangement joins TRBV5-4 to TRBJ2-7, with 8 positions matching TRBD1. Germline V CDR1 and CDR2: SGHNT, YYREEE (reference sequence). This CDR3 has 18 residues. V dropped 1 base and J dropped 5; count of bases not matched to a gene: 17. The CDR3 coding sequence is TGTGCCAGCAGCTTGAATCCCGCCGGGACAGGTGGATTCAACGAGCAGTACTTC. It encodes CASSLNPAGTGGFNEQYF.

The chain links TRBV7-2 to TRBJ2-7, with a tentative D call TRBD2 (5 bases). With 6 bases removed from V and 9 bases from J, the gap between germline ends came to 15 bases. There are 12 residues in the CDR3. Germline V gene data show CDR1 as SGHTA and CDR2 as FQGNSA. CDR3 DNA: TGTGCCAGCAGTCCGGACTTCCCGCGGCAGTACTTC. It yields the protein CASSPDFPRQYF.

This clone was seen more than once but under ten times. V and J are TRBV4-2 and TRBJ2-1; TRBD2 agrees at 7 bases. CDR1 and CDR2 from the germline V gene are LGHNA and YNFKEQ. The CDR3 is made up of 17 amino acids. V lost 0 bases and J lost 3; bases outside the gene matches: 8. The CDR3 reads CASSQDPAGDIYNEQFF. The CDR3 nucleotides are TGTGCCAGCAGCCAAGATCCGGCGGGAGACATCTACAATGAGCAGTTCTTC.

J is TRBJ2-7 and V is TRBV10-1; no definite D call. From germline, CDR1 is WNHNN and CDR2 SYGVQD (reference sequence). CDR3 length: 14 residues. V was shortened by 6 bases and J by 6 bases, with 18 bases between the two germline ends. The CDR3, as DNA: TGCGCCAGCAGCCAAGACTGGAGCCTCTCCGAGCAGTACTTC. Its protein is CASSQDWSLSEQYF.

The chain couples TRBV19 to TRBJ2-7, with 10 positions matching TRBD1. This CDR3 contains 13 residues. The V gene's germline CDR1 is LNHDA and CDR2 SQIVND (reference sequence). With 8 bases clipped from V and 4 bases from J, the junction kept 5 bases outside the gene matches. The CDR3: CASQGTGEYEQYF. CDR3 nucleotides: TGTGCCAGTCAGGGGACAGGGGAGTACGAGCAGTACTTC.

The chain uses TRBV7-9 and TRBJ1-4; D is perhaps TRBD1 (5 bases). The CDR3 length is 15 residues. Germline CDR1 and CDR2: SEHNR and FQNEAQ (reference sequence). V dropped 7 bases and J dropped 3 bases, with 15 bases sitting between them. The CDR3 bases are TGTGCCAGCACCTCTTCTTGGGGGGCTAATGAAAAACTGTTTTTT. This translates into CASTSSWGANEKLFF. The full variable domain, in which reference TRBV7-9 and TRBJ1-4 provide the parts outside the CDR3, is DTGVSQNPRHKITKRGQNVTFRCDPISEHNRLYWYRQTLGQGPEFLTYFQNEAQLEKSRLLSDRFSAERPKGSFSTLEIQRTEQGDSAMYLCASTSSWGANEKLFFGSGTQLSVL.

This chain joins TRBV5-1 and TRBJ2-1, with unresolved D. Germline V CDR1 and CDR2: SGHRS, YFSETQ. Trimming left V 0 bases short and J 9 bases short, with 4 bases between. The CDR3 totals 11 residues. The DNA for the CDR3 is TGCGCCAGCAGCTTGGCCCGTGAGCAGTTCTTC. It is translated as CASSLAREQFF.

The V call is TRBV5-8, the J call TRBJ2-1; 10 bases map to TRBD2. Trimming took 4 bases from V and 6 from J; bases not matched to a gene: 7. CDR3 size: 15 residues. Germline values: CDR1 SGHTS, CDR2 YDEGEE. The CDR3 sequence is CASSPRSGRANEQFF. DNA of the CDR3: TGTGCCAGCAGCCCGAGAAGCGGGAGGGCCAATGAGCAGTTCTTC.